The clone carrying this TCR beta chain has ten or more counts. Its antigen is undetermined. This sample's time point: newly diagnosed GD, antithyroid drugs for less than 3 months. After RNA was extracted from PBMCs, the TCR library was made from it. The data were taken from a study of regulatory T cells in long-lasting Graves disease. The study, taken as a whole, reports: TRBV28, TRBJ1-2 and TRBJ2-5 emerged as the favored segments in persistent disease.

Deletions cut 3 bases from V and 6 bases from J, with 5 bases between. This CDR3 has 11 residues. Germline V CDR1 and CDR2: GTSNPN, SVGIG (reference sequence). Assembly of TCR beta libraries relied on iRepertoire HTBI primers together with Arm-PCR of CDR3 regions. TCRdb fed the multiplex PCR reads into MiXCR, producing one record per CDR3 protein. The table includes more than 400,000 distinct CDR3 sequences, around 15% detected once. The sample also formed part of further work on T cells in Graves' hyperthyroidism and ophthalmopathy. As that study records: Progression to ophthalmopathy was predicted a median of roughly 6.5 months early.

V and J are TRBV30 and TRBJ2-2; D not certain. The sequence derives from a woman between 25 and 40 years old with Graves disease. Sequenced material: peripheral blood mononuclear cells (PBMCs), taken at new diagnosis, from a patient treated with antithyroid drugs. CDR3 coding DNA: TGTGCCTGGAGGGTGCCCGGGGAGCTGTTTTTT. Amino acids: CAWRVPGELFF.